The next 8 T cell receptor beta chains were all read from a single sample in a study of T cell repertoires in cytomegalovirus infection (dated by TCRdb to about 2019). Sequencer: Illumina HiSeq 1500. TCRdb itself trimmed the public reads at Q25 with fastp, ran MiXCR and retained productive beta chains. One record per CDR3 amino acid sequence lists the most common genes and DNA. The sample table records 900,000 to 950,000 distinct CDR3 sequences; 25% to 40% of these occur just once. Together, the top ten hold around an eighth of the sample. Which antigens these TCRs recognize remains unknown. This sample's treatment or condition label indicates: in vitro stimulation with specific CMV peptide epitopes to enrich CMV-specific T cells. Sequences were derived from cultured CD8+ T cells from PBMCs, sampled from culture after CMV antigen stimulation. The receptors derive from a human donor in good health (CMV status not recorded). Some clones in this sample may be carry-over from other donors' samples.

This clonotype was recorded a few times. V and J are TRBV10-3 and TRBJ1-1, with no clear D. Trimming shortened V by 2 bases and J by 6 bases, and 7 bases separated the two germline ends. In germline, CDR1 is ENHRY, CDR2 SYGVKD. This CDR3 has 12 residues. CDR3 loop: CAISEKAAEAFF. The CDR3 DNA follows: TGTGCCATCAGTGAGAAGGCGGCTGAAGCTTTCTTT.

This clonotype was detected ten times or more. The V call is TRBV7-9, the J call TRBJ2-5; no clear D gene. The V and J ends lost 4 bases and 1 base respectively, with 10 bases between them. The CDR3 has 14 residues. Germline V CDR1 and CDR2: SEHNR, FQNEAQ (reference sequence). DNA of the CDR3: TGTGCCAGCAGCTCTGACGGCTTCCAAGAGACCCAGTACTTC. Translated: CASSSDGFQETQYF.

This chain links TRBV4-3 with TRBJ2-2; 9 nucleotides agree with TRBD1. CDR1 LGHNA and CDR2 YSLEER come from the germline V gene. V was clipped by 2 bases and J by 4 bases; unmatched bases: 2. The CDR3 is 15 residues long. In DNA form, the CDR3 reads TGCGCCAGCAGCCAAATGGACAGGGGCACCGGGGAGCTGTTTTTT. Amino acids: CASSQMDRGTGELFF.

This clonotype showed up many times. This sequence joins TRBV5-4 and TRBJ1-1; TRBD1 matches at 9 bases. V lost 4 bases and J lost 0; bases outside the gene matches: 4. The germline CDR1 and CDR2 sequences are SGHNT and YYREEE (reference sequence). CDR3 length: 15 residues. CDR3 bases: TGTGCCAGCAGCGCGGACAGGGGCATGAACACTGAAGCTTTCTTT. Protein product: CASSADRGMNTEAFF.

This clonotype occurred a few times. The CDR3 DNA reads as TGTGCCAGCAGTTCAGACAGGACCGGCGAGACCCAGTACTTC. Its translation is CASSSDRTGETQYF. The chain employs TRBV7-9 and TRBJ2-5, with a tentative D call TRBD1 (6 bases). V lost 6 bases and J 5 bases, leaving 16 bases between the germline ends. Germline V gene sequence: CDR1 SEHNR, CDR2 FQNEAQ (reference sequence). The CDR3 contains 14 residues.

This chain uses TRBV7-6 with TRBJ2-5, with TRBD1 matching over 7 bases. V lost 4 bases and J lost 1; bases outside the gene matches: 6. Germline values: CDR1 SGHVS, CDR2 FNYEAQ. The CDR3 covers 15 residues. The CDR3 DNA follows: TGTGCCAGCAGCTATGGGACAGCTATCCAAGAGACCCAGTACTTC. This codes for CASSYGTAIQETQYF.

The rearrangement joins TRBV20-1 to TRBJ1-1, with a possible D match to TRBD1 (6 bases). The CDR3 loop spans 14 amino acids. Between the trimmed V and J ends, which lost 4 bases and 5 bases, there was a span of 17 bases. Germline V gene data show CDR1 as DFQATT and CDR2 as SNEGSKA (reference sequence). The CDR3 loop is CSANLPRGGTEAFF. The CDR3 coding sequence is TGCAGTGCTAATCTACCGCGAGGGGGGACTGAAGCTTTCTTT.

This chain connects TRBV6-1 to TRBJ2-7; either TRBD1 or TRBD2 may fit D (6 bases each). Trimming pared 6 bases from V and 2 bases from J, leaving 14 bases between. CDR3 size: 14 residues. Germline lookup yields CDR1 MNHNS and CDR2 SASEGT. The CDR3 loop is CASRVEGGTYEQYF. DNA of the CDR3: TGTGCCAGCAGGGTGGAGGGGGGAACCTACGAGCAGTACTTC.